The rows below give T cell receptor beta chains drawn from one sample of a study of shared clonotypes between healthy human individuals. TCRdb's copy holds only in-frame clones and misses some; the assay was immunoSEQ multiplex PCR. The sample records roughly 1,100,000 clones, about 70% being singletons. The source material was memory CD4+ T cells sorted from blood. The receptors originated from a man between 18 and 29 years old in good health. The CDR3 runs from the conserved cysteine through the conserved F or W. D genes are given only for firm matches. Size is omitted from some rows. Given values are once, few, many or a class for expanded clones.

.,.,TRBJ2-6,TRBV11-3,CASSSAGNSGANVLTF,TGTGCCAGCAGCTCGGCAGGGAACTCTGGGGCCAACGTCCTGACTTTC
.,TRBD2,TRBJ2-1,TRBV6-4,CASSDSLAGSYNEQFF,TGTGCCAGCAGTGACTCCCTAGCGGGATCCTACAATGAGCAGTTCTTC
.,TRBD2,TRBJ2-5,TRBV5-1,CASSSRPGLGETQYF,TGCGCCAGCAGCTCCCGACCCGGACTAGGGGAGACCCAGTACTTC
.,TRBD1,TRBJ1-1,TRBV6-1,CASRAGGLTTEAFF,TGTGCCAGCAGGGCAGGGGGCCTGACAACTGAAGCTTTCTTT
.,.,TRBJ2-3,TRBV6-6,CALHRTDTQYF,TGTGCCCTCCACCGCACAGATACGCAGTATTTT
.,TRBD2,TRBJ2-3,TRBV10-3,CAISESTEAGGDTQYF,TGTGCCATCAGTGAGTCGACGGAAGCGGGGGGAGATACGCAGTATTTT
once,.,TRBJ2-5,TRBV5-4,CASSFGLETQYF,TGTGCCAGCAGCTTCGGTTTAGAGACCCAGTACTTC
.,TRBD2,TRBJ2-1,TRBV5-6,CASSSSRLAISYNEQFF,TGTGCCAGCAGCTCTTCAAGACTAGCCATATCCTACAATGAGCAGTTCTTC
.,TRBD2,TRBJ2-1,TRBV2,CASSPTSGGPNEQFF,TGTGCCAGCAGTCCGACTAGCGGGGGGCCCAATGAGCAGTTCTTC
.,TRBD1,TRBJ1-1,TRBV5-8,CASSRQGLRTEAFF,TGTGCCAGCAGTCGACAGGGGTTAAGGACTGAAGCTTTCTTT
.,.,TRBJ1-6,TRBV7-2,CASSPRGGSNNSPLHF,TGTGCCAGCAGCCCCCGAGGGGGATCAAATAATTCACCCCTCCACTTT
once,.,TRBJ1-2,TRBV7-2,CASSLAEDGDYGYTF,TGTGCCAGCAGCTTAGCGGAGGACGGAGACTATGGCTACACCTTC
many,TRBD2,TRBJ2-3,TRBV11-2,CASSTRLAGDTQYF,TGTGCCAGCAGCACTCGACTAGCGGGGGATACGCAGTATTTT
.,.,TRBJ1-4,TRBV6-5,CASSYSPRVRSEKLFF,TGTGCCAGCAGTTACTCCCCAAGGGTTAGGAGTGAAAAACTGTTTTTT
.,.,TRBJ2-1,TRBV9,CASSVSGGFDEQFF,TGTGCCAGCAGCGTTTCTGGTGGGTTCGATGAGCAGTTCTTC
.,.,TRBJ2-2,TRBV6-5,CASSSPLGDTGELFF,TGTGCCAGCAGTTCCCCCCTAGGGGACACCGGGGAGCTGTTTTTT
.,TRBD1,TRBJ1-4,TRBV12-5,CASARDRANEKLFF,TGTGCTAGTGCCCGGGACAGGGCGAATGAAAAACTGTTTTTT
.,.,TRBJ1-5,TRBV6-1,CASSDAGYNQPQHF,TGTGCCAGCAGTGATGCAGGGTACAATCAGCCCCAGCATTTT
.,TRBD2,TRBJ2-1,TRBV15,CATSRDVPLAGGTKQFF,TGTGCCACCAGCAGAGATGTCCCCCTAGCGGGGGGAACCAAGCAGTTCTTC
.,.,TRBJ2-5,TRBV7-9,CASSLRLESRETQYF,TGTGCCAGCAGCTTACGCTTAGAGTCGAGAGAGACCCAGTACTTC
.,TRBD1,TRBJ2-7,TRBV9,CASSVGDRGNYEQYF,TGTGCCAGCAGCGTAGGGGACAGGGGCAACTACGAGCAGTACTTC
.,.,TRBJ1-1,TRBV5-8,CASSLFPRGFSEAFF,TGTGCCAGCAGCTTGTTCCCCCGGGGATTTTCTGAAGCTTTCTTT
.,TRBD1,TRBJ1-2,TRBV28,CASSTDRGGYGYTF,TGTGCCAGCAGTACGGACAGGGGAGGATATGGCTACACCTTC
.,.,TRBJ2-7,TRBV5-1,CASSVTGEPWFEQYF,TGCGCCAGCAGCGTTACGGGAGAACCTTGGTTTGAGCAGTACTTC
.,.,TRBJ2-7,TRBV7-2,CASSLVGGSYEQYF,TGTGCCAGCAGCTTAGTTGGGGGGAGCTACGAGCAGTACTTC
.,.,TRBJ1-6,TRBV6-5,CASSYSGLYNSPLHF,TGTGCCAGCAGTTACTCGGGACTTTATAATTCACCCCTCCACTTT
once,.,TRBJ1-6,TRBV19,CASSPGTGGPYSPLHF,TGTGCCAGTAGTCCCGGGACCGGAGGACCTTATTCACCCCTCCACTTT
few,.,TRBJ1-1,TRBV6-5,CASRTNGYNTEAFF,TGTGCCAGCAGAACCAATGGCTATAACACTGAAGCTTTCTTT
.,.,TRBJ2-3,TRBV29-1,CSVEGGTKDTQYF,TGCAGCGTTGAAGGGGGGACGAAAGATACGCAGTATTTT
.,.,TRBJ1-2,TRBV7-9,CASSLNDWRGYTF,TGTGCCAGCAGCTTAAATGACTGGCGGGGCTACACCTTC
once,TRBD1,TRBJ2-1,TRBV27,CASSRGTGGLAGYNEQFF,TGTGCCAGCAGTCGCGGGACAGGGGGCTTAGCGGGGTACAATGAGCAGTTCTTC
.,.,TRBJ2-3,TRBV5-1,CASSFRQGSDTQYF,TGCGCCAGCAGCTTTCGGCAGGGATCAGATACGCAGTATTTT
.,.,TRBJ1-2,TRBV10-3,CAISETSGYGYTF,TGTGCCATCAGTGAGACCTCTGGGTATGGCTACACCTTC
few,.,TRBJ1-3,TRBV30,CAWSVGGSGNTIYF,TGTGCCTGGAGTGTAGGTGGCTCTGGAAACACCATATATTTT
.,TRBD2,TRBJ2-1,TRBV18,CASSSGTSYNEQFF,TGTGCCAGCTCAAGCGGGACTTCCTACAATGAGCAGTTCTTC
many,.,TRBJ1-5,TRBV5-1,CASSIPLYSNQPQHF,TGCGCCAGCAGCATCCCCCTTTATAGCAATCAGCCCCAGCATTTT
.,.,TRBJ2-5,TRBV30,CAWSATAGPGETQYF,TGTGCCTGGAGTGCGACCGCGGGGCCCGGGGAGACCCAGTACTTC
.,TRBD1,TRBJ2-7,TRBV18,CASSPLTGTYEQYF,TGTGCCAGCTCACCTTTGACAGGGACATACGAGCAGTACTTC
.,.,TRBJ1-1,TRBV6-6,CASSWGFQGQGTEAFF,TGTGCCAGCAGTTGGGGGTTTCAGGGGCAAGGCACTGAAGCTTTCTTT
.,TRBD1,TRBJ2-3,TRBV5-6,CASSSTGGIIDTQYF,TGTGCCAGCAGTTCGACAGGGGGCATTATAGATACGCAGTATTTT
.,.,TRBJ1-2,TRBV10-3,CAISESAGGRVYGYTF,TGTGCCATCAGTGAGTCGGCAGGTGGGAGGGTCTATGGCTACACCTTC
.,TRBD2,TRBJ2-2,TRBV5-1,CASSFGSLAGVYTGELFF,TGCGCCAGCAGCTTTGGGTCCCTAGCGGGAGTATACACCGGGGAGCTGTTTTTT
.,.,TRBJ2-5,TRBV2,CASSDLGFQETQYF,TGTGCCAGCAGTGACTTGGGGTTCCAAGAGACCCAGTACTTC
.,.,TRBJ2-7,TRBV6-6,CASSYSDSSYEQYF,TGTGCCAGCAGTTACTCGGACAGCTCCTACGAGCAGTACTTC
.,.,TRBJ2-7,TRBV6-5,CARPIRGRYEQYF,TGTGCCAGGCCTATACGGGGCCGCTACGAGCAGTACTTC
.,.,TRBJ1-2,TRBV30,CAWSLSASGYTF,TGTGCCTGGAGTCTCTCGGCATCTGGCTACACCTTC
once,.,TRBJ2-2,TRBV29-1,CSVEGPRGGAGELFF,TGCAGCGTTGAAGGCCCCCGAGGGGGGGCCGGGGAGCTGTTTTTT
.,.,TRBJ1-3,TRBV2,CASRGEGNTIYF,TGTGCCAGCAGGGGGGAAGGAAACACCATATATTTT
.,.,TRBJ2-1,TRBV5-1,CASSAASRPLDEQFF,TGCGCCAGCAGCGCCGCAAGTAGACCCCTCGATGAGCAGTTCTTC
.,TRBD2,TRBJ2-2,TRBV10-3,CAIADGRRATGELFF,TGTGCCATCGCAGACGGGAGGAGGGCCACCGGGGAGCTGTTTTTT